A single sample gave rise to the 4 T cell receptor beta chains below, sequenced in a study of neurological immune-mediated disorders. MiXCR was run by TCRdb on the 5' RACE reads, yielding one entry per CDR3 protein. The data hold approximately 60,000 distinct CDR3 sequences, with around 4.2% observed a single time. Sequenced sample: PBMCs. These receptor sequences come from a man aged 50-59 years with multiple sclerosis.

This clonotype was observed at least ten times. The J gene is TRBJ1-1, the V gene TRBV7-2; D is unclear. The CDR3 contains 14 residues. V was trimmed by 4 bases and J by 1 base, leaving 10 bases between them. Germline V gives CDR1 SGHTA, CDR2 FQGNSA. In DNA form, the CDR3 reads TGTGCCAGCAGCTCTTTGTCTGGGAACACTGAAGCTTTCTTT. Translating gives CASSSLSGNTEAFF.

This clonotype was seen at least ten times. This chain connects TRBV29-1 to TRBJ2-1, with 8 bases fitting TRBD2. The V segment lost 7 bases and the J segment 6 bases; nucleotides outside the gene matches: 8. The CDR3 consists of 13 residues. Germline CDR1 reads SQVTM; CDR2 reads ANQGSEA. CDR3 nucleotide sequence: TGCAGCGCCCTCACCCGGGGGGGCAATGAGCAGTTCTTC. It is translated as CSALTRGGNEQFF.

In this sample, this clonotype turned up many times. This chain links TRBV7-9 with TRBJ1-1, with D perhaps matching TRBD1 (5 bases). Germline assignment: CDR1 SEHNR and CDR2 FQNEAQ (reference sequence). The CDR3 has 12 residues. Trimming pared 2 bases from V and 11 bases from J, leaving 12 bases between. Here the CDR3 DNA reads TGTGCCAGCAGCTTATTTTTCGGGACGGCTTTCTTT. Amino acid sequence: CASSLFFGTAFF. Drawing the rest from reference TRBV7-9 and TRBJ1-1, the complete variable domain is DTGVSQNPRHKITKRGQNVTFRCDPISEHNRLYWYRQTLGQGPEFLTYFQNEAQLEKSRLLSDRFSAERPKGSFSTLEIQRTEQGDSAMYLCASSLFFGTAFFGQGTRLTVV.

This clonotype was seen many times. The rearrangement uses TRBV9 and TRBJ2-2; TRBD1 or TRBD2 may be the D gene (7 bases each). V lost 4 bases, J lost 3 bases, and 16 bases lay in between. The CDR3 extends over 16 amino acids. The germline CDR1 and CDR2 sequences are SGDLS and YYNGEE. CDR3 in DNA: TGTGCCAGCAGCCCCTGGGAGGGGGCAGACACCGGGGAGCTGTTTTTT. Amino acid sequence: CASSPWEGADTGELFF. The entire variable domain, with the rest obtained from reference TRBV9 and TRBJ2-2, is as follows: DSGVTQTPKHLITATGQRVTLRCSPRSGDLSVYWYQQSLDQGLQFLIQYYNGEERAKGNILERFSAQQFPDLHSELNLSSLELGDSALYFCASSPWEGADTGELFFGEGSRLTVL.